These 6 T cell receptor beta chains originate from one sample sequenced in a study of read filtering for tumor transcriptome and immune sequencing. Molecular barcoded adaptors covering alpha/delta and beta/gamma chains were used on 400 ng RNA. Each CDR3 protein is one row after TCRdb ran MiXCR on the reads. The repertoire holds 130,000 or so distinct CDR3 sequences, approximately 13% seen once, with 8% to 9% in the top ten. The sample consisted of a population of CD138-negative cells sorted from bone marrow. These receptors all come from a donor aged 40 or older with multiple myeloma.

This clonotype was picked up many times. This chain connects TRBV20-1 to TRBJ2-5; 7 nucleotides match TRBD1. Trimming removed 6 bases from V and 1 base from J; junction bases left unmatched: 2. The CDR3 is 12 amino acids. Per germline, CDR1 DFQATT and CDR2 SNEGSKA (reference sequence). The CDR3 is CSAGTVQETQYF. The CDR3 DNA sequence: TGCAGTGCGGGGACAGTCCAAGAGACCCAGTACTTC.

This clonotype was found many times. Here the CDR3 reads CSVQGLAGQKQYF. DNA for the CDR3: TGCAGCGTGCAGGGACTAGCGGGACAAAAGCAGTACTTC. The chain is built from TRBV29-1 and TRBJ2-7; 13 bases fit TRBD2. In germline, CDR1 is SQVTM, CDR2 ANQGSEA. The CDR3 has 13 residues. The V segment lost 6 bases and the J segment 8 bases; nucleotides outside the gene matches: 7.

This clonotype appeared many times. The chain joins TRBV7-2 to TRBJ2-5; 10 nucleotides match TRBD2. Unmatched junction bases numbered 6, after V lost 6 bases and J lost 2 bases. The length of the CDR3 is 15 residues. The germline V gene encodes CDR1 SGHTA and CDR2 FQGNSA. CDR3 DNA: TGTGCCAGCAGTATTGGACTAGCGGAACAAGAGACCCAGTACTTC. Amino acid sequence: CASSIGLAEQETQYF.

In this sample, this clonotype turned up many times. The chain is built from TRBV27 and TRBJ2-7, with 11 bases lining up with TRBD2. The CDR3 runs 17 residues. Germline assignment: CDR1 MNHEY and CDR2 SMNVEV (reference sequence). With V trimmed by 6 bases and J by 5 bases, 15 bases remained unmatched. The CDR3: CASSSPRTSGSIHEQYF. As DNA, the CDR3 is TGTGCCAGCAGCTCCCCTCGCACTAGCGGGAGTATCCACGAGCAGTACTTC.

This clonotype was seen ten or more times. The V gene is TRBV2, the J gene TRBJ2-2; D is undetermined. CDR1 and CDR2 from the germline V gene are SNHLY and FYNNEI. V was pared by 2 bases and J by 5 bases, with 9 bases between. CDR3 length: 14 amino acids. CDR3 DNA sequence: TGTGCCAGCAGTGAAACGTCCCAGACCGGGGAGCTGTTTTTT. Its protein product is CASSETSQTGELFF.

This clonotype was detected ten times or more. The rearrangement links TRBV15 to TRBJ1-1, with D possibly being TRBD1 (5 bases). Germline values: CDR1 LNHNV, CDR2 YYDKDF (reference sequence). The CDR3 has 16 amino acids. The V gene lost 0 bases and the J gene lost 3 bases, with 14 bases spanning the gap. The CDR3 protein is CATSRDIGGVYTEAFF. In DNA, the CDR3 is TGTGCCACCAGCAGAGATATTGGAGGGGTTTACACTGAAGCTTTCTTT.